This is a list of T cell receptor beta chains from one sample in a study of blood T cell repertoires in COVID-19. Generated by immunoSEQ multiplex PCR, the TCRdb table keeps only in-frame clones and is missing some. Among tens of thousands of clones listed, 80% were seen once. Sequencing was done on a sample of peripheral blood. These TCRs come from a woman between 65 and 79 years old with acute or convalescent COVID-19. Each CDR3 is given with its conserved first and last residue. Each record gives: clone size, CDR3 length, V gene, J gene, D gene, CDR3 DNA, CDR3 protein. The D gene is left open where the match is weak. Clone size is stated in some rows and not others, as once, few, many or a class when expanded.

NA	13	TRBV6-2/TRBV6-3	TRBJ1-5	NA	TGTGCCAGCAGTTACCGGGGGGGGTACCCCCAGCATTTT	CASSYRGGYPQHF
once	15	TRBV3-1/TRBV3-2	TRBJ1-1	NA	TGTGCCAGCAGCCAAGAATCTGGCCGTAACACTGAAGCTTTCTTT	CASSQESGRNTEAFF
few	16	TRBV6-5	TRBJ2-5	NA	TGTGCCAGCAGTTACCGACAGGCTGGGTACCAAGAGACCCAGTACTTC	CASSYRQAGYQETQYF
NA	18	TRBV6-4	TRBJ2-2	TRBD2	TGTGCCAGCCCTAGAGGGACTAGCGGGGGGGTTGGCACCGGGGAGCTGTTTTTT	CASPRGTSGGVGTGELFF
NA	14	TRBV18	TRBJ2-1	TRBD2	TGTGCCAGCTCACCGAGCGGGAGAGCAGATGAGCAGTTCTTC	CASSPSGRADEQFF
few	14	TRBV28	TRBJ1-5	NA	TGTGCCAGCAGATTAACAGGGTTGAGGCAGCCCCAGCATTTT	CASRLTGLRQPQHF
NA	15	TRBV19	TRBJ2-1	TRBD2	TGTGCCAGCAGTAAGTGGTCGGGGGGCTACAATGAGCAGTTCTTC	CASSKWSGGYNEQFF
NA	14	TRBV2	TRBJ2-7	TRBD2	TGTGCCAGCAGTCGGACTAGCGGGAGGAACGAGCAGTACTTC	CASSRTSGRNEQYF
once	15	TRBV19	TRBJ2-2	TRBD1	TGTGCCACCCAGAGGACAGGGTCCGACACCGGGGAGCTGTTTTTT	CATQRTGSDTGELFF
NA	14	TRBV2	TRBJ2-5	NA	TGTGCCAGCAGTCTGGGGCGTACCCAAGAGACCCAGTACTTC	CASSLGRTQETQYF
once	15	TRBV2	TRBJ1-6	NA	TGTGCCAGCAGTGAACGAACAGGAACTAATTCACCCCTCCACTTT	CASSERTGTNSPLHF
NA	15	TRBV18	TRBJ2-2	NA	TGTGCCAGCTCACCAGGGAGGAGTTACCCCGGGGAGCTGTTTTTT	CASSPGRSYPGELFF
NA	14	TRBV4-2	TRBJ2-3	TRBD2	TGTGCCAGCAGCCAAGGAACTAGCGGAGATACGCAGTATTTT	CASSQGTSGDTQYF
NA	16	TRBV3-1/TRBV3-2	TRBJ1-2	NA	TGTGCCAGCAGCCAGACTCGCGGGGGAGCCCACTATGGCTACACCTTC	CASSQTRGGAHYGYTF
many	14	TRBV25-1	TRBJ2-7	TRBD2	TGTGCCAGCAGTGCGGTAGCGGGAGGCCACGAGCAGTACTTC	CASSAVAGGHEQYF
NA	14	TRBV6-5	TRBJ1-2	NA	TGTGCCAGCAGCCTTAGACAGGACATCTATGGCTACACCTTC	CASSLRQDIYGYTF
NA	15	TRBV7-3	TRBJ1-1	TRBD1	TGTGCCAGCAGCCCTCGCACAGGGGTTAGCACTGAAGCTTTCTTT	CASSPRTGVSTEAFF
NA	14	TRBV5-6	TRBJ1-1	TRBD1	TGTGCCAGCAGCATGACAGGGCTGGGCACTGAAGCTTTCTTT	CASSMTGLGTEAFF
NA	12	TRBV2	TRBJ1-2	NA	TGTGCCAGCAGGAACAGAAACTATGGCTACACCTTC	CASRNRNYGYTF
NA	17	TRBV5-1	TRBJ1-4	TRBD1	TGCGCCAGCAGCCTTGGTAACAGGGGTACAACTAATGAAAAACTGTTTTTT	CASSLGNRGTTNEKLFF
NA	11	TRBV12-3/TRBV12-4	TRBJ2-3	NA	TGTGCCAGCAGTTCCGAGGATACGCAGTATTTT	CASSSEDTQYF
few	13	TRBV5-1	TRBJ1-2	NA	TGCGCCAGCAGCTCCAGCGGGGGCTCTGGCTACACCTTC	CASSSSGGSGYTF
NA	15	TRBV19	TRBJ1-1	TRBD1	TGTGCCAGTAGTATGACAGGGCCACGCGTAACTGAAGCTTTCTTT	CASSMTGPRVTEAFF
NA	12	TRBV2	TRBJ2-7	NA	TGTGCCAGTCACTACGACCTTTACGAGCAGTACTTC	CASHYDLYEQYF
NA	15	TRBV30	TRBJ1-3	TRBD1	TGTGCCTGGAGCGCTGGGACAGCCTCTGGAAACACCATATATTTT	CAWSAGTASGNTIYF
NA	16	TRBV9	TRBJ1-3	NA	TGTGCCAGCAGCGTAATGGGAGGGACGGAACGAAACACCATATATTTT	CASSVMGGTERNTIYF
NA	14	TRBV15	TRBJ2-5	TRBD1	TGTGCCACCAGCAGGAGGGGGCCTGGGGAGACCCAGTACTTC	CATSRRGPGETQYF
NA	15	TRBV7-2	TRBJ1-2	NA	TGTGCCAGCAGCTTAGCACAAGGGGGAAACTATGGCTACACCTTC	CASSLAQGGNYGYTF